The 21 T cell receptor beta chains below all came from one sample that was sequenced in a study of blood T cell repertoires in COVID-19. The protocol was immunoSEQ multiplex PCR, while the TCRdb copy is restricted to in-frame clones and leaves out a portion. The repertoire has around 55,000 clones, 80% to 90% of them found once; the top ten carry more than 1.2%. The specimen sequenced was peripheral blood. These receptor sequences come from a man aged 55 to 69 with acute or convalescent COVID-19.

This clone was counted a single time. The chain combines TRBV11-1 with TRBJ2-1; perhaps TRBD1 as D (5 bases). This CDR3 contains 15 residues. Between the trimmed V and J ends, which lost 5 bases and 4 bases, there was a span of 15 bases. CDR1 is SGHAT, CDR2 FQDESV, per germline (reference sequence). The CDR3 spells CASSRRDSLYNEQFF. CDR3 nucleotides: TGTGCCAGCAGCCGCCGCGACAGCCTGTACAATGAGCAGTTCTTC.

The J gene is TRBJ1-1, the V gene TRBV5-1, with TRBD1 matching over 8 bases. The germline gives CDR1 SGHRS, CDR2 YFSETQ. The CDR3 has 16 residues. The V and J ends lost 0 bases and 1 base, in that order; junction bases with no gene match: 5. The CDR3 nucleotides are TGCGCCAGCAGCTTGGTTGGGACAGGCCAGAACACTGAAGCTTTCTTT. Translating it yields CASSLVGTGQNTEAFF.

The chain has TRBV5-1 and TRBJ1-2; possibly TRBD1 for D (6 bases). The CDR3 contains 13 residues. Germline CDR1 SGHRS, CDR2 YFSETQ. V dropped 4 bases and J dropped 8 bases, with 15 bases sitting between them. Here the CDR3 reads CASSETGPMGYTF. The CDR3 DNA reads TGCGCCAGCAGCGAGACAGGCCCTATGGGCTACACCTTC.

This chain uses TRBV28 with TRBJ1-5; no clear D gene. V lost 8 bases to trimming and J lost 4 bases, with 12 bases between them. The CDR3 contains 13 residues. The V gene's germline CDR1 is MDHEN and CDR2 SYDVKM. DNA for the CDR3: TGTGCCAGCGGCGGGAAGAATAATCAGCCCCAGCATTTT. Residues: CASGGKNNQPQHF.

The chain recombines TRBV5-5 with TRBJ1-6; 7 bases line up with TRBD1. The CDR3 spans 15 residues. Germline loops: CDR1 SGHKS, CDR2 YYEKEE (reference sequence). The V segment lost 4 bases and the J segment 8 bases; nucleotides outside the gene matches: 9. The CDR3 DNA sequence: TGTGCCAGCAGCCCTACAGGGGCCACGTATTCACCCCTCCACTTT. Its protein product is CASSPTGATYSPLHF. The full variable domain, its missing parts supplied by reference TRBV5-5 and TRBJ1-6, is DAGVTQSPTHLIKTRGQQVTLRCSPISGHKSVSWYQQVLGQGPQFIFQYYEKEERGRGNFPDRFSARQFPNYSSELNVNALLLGDSALYLCASSPTGATYSPLHFGNGTRLTVT.

This CDR3 is CASSSGTANTEAFF. The DNA for the CDR3 is TGTGCCAGCAGCTCCGGGACAGCCAACACTGAAGCTTTCTTT. V is TRBV7-3 and J is TRBJ1-1, with 7 bases that match TRBD1. V lost 4 bases to trimming and J lost 2 bases; unmatched junction nucleotides: 4. This CDR3 comprises 14 residues. Germline loops: CDR1 SGHTA, CDR2 FQGTGA.

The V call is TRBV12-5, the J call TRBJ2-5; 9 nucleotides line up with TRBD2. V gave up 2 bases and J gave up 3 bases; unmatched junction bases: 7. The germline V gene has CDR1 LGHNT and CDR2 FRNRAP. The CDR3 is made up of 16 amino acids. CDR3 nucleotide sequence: TGTGCTAGTGGTTTGTTGCGCGGGAGGGAGGAAGAGACCCAGTACTTC. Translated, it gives CASGLLRGREEETQYF.

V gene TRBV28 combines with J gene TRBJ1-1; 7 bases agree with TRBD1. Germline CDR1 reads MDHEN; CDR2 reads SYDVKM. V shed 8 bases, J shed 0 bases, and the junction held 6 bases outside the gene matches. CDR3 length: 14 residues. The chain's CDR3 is CASRRQGMNTEAFF. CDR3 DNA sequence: TGTGCCAGCCGTAGACAGGGAATGAACACTGAAGCTTTCTTT. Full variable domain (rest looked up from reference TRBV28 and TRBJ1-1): DVKVTQSSRYLVKRTGEKVFLECVQDMDHENMFWYRQDPGLGLRLIYFSYDVKMKEKGDIPEGYSVSREKKERFSLILESASTNQTSMYLCASRRQGMNTEAFFGQGTRLTVV.

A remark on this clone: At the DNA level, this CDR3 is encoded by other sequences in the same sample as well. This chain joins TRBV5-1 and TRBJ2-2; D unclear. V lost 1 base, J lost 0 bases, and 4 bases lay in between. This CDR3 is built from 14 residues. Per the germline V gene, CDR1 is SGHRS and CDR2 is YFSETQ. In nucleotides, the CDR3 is TGCGCCAGCAGCTTGACTGCGAACACCGGGGAGCTGTTTTTT. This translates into CASSLTANTGELFF.

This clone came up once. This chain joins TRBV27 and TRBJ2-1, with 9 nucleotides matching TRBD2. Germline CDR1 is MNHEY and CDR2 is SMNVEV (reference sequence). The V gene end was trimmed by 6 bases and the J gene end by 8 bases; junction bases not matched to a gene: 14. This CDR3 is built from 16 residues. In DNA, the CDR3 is TGTGCCAGCAGAGCGGTAGCGGGAGAGGTTACCCATGAGCAGTTCTTC. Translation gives CASRAVAGEVTHEQFF.

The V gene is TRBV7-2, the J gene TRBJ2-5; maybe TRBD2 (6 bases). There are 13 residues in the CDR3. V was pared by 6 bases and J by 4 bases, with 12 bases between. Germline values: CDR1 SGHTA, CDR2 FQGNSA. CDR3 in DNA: TGTGCCAGCAGTCGCACCGGGGGAGAGACCCAGTACTTC. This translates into CASSRTGGETQYF.

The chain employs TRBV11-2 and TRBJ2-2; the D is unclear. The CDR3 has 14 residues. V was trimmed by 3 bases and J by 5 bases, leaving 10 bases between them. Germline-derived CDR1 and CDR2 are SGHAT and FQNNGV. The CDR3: CASSLSRLTGELFF. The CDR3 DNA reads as TGTGCCAGCAGCTTGTCTAGGTTGACCGGGGAGCTGTTTTTT.

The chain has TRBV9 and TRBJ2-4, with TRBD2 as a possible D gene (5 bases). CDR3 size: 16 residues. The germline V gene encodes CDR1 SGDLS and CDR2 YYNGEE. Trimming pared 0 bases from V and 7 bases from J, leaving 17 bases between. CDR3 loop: CASSVDEGSGKNIQYF. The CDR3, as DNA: TGTGCCAGCAGCGTAGATGAGGGTTCCGGAAAGAACATTCAGTACTTC.

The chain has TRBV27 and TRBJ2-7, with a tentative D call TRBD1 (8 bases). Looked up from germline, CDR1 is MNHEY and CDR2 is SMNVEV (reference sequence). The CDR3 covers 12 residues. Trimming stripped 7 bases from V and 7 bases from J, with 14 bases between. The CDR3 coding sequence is TGTGCCAGCACTACAGGGGGGGCGGAGCAGTACTTC. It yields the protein CASTTGGAEQYF.

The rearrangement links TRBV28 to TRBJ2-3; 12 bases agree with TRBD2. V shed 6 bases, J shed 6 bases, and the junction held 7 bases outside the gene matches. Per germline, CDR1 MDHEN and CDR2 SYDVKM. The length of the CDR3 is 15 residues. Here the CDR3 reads CASSLRLAGVDTQYF. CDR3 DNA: TGTGCCAGCAGCCTCCGACTAGCGGGAGTGGATACGCAGTATTTT.

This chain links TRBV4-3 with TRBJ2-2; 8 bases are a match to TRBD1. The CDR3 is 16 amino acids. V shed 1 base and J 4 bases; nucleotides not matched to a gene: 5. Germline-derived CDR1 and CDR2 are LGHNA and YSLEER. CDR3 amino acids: CASSQVQGAGTGELFF. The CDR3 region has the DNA TGCGCCAGCAGCCAAGTTCAGGGGGCCGGCACCGGGGAGCTGTTTTTT.

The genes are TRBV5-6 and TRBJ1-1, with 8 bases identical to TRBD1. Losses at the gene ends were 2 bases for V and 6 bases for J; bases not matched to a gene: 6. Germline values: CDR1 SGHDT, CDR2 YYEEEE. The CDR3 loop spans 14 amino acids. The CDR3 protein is CASSLTGGGAEAFF. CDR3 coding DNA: TGTGCCAGCAGCTTAACAGGGGGAGGTGCTGAAGCTTTCTTT.

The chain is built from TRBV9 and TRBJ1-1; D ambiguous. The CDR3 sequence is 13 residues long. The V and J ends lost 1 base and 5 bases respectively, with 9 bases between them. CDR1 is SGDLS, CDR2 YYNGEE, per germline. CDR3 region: CASSVTLRTEAFF. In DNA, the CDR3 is TGTGCCAGCAGCGTAACTTTGAGGACTGAAGCTTTCTTT.

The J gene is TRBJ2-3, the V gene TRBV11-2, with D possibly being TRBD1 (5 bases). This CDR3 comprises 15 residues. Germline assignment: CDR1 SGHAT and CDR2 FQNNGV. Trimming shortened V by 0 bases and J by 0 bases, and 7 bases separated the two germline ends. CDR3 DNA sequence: TGTGCCAGCAGCTTAGACAGGGTGAGCACAGATACGCAGTATTTT. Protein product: CASSLDRVSTDTQYF.

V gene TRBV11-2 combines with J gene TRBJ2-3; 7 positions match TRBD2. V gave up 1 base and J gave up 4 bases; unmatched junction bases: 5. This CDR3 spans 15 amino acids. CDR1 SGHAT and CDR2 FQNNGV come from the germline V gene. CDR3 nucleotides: TGTGCCAGCAGCTTAGTCTCTAGCGGACCAGATACGCAGTATTTT. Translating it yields CASSLVSSGPDTQYF.

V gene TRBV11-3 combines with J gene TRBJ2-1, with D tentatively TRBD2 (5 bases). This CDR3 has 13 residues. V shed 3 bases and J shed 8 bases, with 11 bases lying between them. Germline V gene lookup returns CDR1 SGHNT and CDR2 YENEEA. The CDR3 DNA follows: TGTGCCAGCAGCTTTACTAGTGGACATGAGCAGTTCTTC. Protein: CASSFTSGHEQFF.